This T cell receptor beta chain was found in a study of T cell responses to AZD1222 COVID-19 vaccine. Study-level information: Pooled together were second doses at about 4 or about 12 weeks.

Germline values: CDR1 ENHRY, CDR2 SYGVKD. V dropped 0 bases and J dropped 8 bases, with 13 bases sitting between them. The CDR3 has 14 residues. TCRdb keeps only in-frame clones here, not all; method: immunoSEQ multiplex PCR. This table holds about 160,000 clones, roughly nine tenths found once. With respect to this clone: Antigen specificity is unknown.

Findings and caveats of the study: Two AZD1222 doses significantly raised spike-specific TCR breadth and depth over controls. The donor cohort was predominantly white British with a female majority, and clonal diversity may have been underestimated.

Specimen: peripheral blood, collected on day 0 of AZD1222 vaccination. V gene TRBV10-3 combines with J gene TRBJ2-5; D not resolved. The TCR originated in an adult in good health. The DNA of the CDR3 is TGTGCCATCAGTGAGTCAGGAACACTCGGCACCCAGTACTTC. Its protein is CAISESGTLGTQYF.